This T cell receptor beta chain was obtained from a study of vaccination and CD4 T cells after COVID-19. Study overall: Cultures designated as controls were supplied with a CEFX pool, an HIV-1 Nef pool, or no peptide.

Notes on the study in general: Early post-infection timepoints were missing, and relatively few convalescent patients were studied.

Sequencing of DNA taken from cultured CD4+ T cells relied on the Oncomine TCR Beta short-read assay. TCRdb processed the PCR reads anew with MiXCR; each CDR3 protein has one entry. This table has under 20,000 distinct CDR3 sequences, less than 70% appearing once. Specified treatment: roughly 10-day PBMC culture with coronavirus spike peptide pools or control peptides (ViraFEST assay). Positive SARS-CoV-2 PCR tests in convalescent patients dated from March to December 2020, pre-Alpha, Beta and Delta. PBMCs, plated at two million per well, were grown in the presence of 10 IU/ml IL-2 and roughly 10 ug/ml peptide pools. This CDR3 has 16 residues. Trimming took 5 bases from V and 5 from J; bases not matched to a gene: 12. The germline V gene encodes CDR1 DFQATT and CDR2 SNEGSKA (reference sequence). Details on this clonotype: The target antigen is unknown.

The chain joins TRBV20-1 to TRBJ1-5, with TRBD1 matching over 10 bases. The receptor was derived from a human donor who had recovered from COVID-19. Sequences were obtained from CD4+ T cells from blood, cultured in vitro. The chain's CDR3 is CSARSPGQGTHQPQHF. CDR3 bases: TGCAGTGCTCGCAGTCCGGGACAGGGGACTCATCAGCCCCAGCATTTT.